The next 7 T cell receptor beta chains were all read from a single sample in a study of OX40 agonist ivuxolimab in advanced cancers. Here immunoSEQ multiplex PCR was the method, and the copy in TCRdb shows in-frame clones only, minus some. The sample records about 37,000 clones, roughly 84% being singletons. The source was CD4+ or CD8+ T cells sorted from blood, collected in a trial of the OX40 agonist ivuxolimab. All receptors derive from an adult with an advanced solid tumor such as melanoma, head and neck, liver or kidney cancer.

This chain uses TRBV6-1 with TRBJ1-1; no clear D gene. This CDR3 region has 14 residues. Germline-derived CDR1 and CDR2 are MNHNS and SASEGT. The V end was cut by 1 base, the J end by 2 bases, with 8 bases between. CDR3 amino acids: CASSEVLANTEAFF. The CDR3, as DNA: TGTGCCAGCAGTGAAGTCTTGGCTAACACTGAAGCTTTCTTT.

The chain carries TRBV19 and TRBJ2-2; tentative D call: TRBD2 (5 bases). The V gene lost 0 bases and the J gene lost 6 bases, with 8 bases spanning the gap. This CDR3 is 14 amino acids long. Germline V CDR1 and CDR2: LNHDA, SQIVND (reference sequence). The CDR3 loop is CASSIDQRSGELFF. In DNA, the CDR3 is TGTGCCAGTAGTATAGATCAGCGGTCCGGGGAGCTGTTTTTT.

This chain links TRBV12-2 with TRBJ2-3; the D call TRBD2 from the table was never checked on the DNA. TRBV12-2 is a pseudogene locus. This CDR3 has 17 residues. The CDR3 DNA follows: TGTGCAAGTCGCTTTAGCGGACTAGCGGAAAACACAGATACGCAGTATTTT. It codes for CASRFSGLAENTDTQYF.

The chain combines TRBV7-8 with TRBJ2-1; unclear D gene. CDR3 length: 12 residues. V lost 0 bases and J 4 bases, leaving 1 base between the germline ends. From germline, CDR1 is SGHVS and CDR2 FQNEAQ. CDR3 coding DNA: TGTGCCAGCAGCTTAGCGTACAATGAGCAGTTCTTC. Amino acid sequence: CASSLAYNEQFF. The full variable domain, completed using reference TRBV7-8 and TRBJ2-1, is GAGVSQSPRYKVAKRGQDVALRCDPISGHVSLFWYQQALGQGPEFLTYFQNEAQLDKSGLPSDRFFAERPEGSVSTLKIQRTQQEDSAVYLCASSLAYNEQFFGPGTRLTVL.

The V gene is TRBV9, the J gene TRBJ2-2; D perhaps matches TRBD1 (6 bases). The V end lost 3 bases, the J end lost 6 bases, and 15 bases lay between the germline ends. This CDR3 comprises 15 residues. Germline CDR1 is SGDLS and CDR2 is YYNGEE. CDR3 DNA: TGTGCCAGCAGCGGTTTGGGGGCCGGCGCCGGGGAGCTGTTTTTT. Translating it yields CASSGLGAGAGELFF.

This clone was detected a few times. This sample includes further DNA sequences coding for the same CDR3. The chain employs TRBV28 and TRBJ2-1; no definite D call. Germline values: CDR1 MDHEN, CDR2 SYDVKM. Trimming pared 6 bases from V and 0 bases from J, leaving 9 bases between. CDR3 length: 14 amino acids. In DNA, the CDR3 is TGTGCCAGCAGGCCCCCCGGCTCCTACAATGAGCAGTTCTTC. It translates to CASRPPGSYNEQFF.

The chain is built from TRBV19 and TRBJ2-7, with D uncertain. The CDR3 is made up of 12 amino acids. Looked up from germline, CDR1 is LNHDA and CDR2 is SQIVND (reference sequence). Between the trimmed V and J ends, which lost 3 bases and 2 bases, there was a span of 5 bases. CDR3 coding DNA: TGTGCCAGTAGTATGCACCCCTACGAGCAGTACTTC. Amino acids: CASSMHPYEQYF.